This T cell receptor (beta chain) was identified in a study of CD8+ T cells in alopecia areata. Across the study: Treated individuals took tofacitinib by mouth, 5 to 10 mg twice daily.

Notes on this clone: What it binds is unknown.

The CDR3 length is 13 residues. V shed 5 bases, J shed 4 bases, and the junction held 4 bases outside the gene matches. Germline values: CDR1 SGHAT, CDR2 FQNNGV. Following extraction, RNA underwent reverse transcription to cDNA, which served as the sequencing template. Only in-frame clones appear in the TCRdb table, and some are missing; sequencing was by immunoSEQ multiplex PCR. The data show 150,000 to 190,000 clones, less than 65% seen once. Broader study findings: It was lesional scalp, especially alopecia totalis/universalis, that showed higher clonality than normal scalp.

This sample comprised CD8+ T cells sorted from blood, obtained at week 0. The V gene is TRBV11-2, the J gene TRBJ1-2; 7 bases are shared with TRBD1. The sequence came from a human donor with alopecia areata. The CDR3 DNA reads TGTGCCAGCAGCCGGGGACAGCGCTATGGCTACACCTTC. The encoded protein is CASSRGQRYGYTF. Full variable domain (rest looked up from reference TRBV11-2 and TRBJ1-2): EAGVAQSPRYKIIEKRQSVAFWCNPISGHATLYWYQQILGQGPKLLIQFQNNGVVDDSQLPKDRFSAERLKGVDSTLKIQPAKLEDSAVYLCASSRGQRYGYTFGSGTRLTVV.